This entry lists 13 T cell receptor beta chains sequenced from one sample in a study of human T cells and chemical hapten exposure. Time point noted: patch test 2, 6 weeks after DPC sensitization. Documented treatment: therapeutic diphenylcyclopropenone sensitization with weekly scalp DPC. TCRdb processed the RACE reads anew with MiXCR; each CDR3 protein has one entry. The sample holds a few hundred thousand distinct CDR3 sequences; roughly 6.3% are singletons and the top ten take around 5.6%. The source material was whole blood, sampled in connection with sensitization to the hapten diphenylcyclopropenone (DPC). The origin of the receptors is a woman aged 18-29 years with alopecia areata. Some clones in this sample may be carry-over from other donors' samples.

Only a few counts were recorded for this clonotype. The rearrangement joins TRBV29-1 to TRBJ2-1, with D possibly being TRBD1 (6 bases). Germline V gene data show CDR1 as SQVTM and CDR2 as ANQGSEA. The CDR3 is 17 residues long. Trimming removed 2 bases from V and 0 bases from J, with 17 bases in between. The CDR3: CSVEYPRGLRSYNEQFF. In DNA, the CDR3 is TGCAGCGTTGAATACCCCAGGGGCCTCCGCTCCTACAATGAGCAGTTCTTC.

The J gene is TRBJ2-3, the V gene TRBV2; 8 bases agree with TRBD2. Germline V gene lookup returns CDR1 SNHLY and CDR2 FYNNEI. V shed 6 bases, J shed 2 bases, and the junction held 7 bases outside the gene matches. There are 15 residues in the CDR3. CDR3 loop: CASRPLAGITDTQYF. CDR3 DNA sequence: TGTGCCAGCAGGCCCCTAGCGGGCATCACAGATACGCAGTATTTT. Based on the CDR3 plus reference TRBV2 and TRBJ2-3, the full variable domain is EPEVTQTPSHQVTQMGQEVILRCVPISNHLYFYWYRQILGQKVEFLVSFYNNEISEKSEIFDDQFSVERPDGSNFTLKIRSTKLEDSAMYFCASRPLAGITDTQYFGPGTRLTVL.

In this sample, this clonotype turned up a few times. The CDR3 loop reads CSAGQTNQPQHF. DNA of the CDR3: TGCAGTGCGGGACAGACAAATCAGCCCCAGCATTTT. This chain links TRBV20-1 with TRBJ1-5; TRBD1 agrees at 7 bases. The V segment lost 6 bases and the J segment 4 bases; nucleotides outside the gene matches: 3. Germline lookup yields CDR1 DFQATT and CDR2 SNEGSKA (reference sequence). This CDR3 has 12 residues.

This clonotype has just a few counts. The CDR3 nucleotides are TGTGCCAGCAGCCAATCGATTCTTAGTGAAGCTTTCTTT. It translates to CASSQSILSEAFF. The genes are TRBV14 and TRBJ1-1, with D uncertain. The CDR3 length is 13 residues. V was pared by 2 bases and J by 7 bases, with 11 bases between. Germline V gene sequence: CDR1 SGHDN, CDR2 FVKESK. Complete variable domain (other parts from reference TRBV14 and TRBJ1-1): EAGVTQFPSHSVIEKGQTVTLRCDPISGHDNLYWYRRVMGKEIKFLLHFVKESKQDESGMPNNRFLAERTGGTYSTLKVQPAELEDSGVYFCASSQSILSEAFFGQGTRLTVV.

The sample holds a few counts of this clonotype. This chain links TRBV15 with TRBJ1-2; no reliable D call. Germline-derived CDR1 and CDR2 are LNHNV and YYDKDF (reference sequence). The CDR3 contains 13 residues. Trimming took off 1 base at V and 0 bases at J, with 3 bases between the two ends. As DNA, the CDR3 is TGTGCCACCAGCAGAGGAGCTAACTATGGCTACACCTTC. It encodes CATSRGANYGYTF.

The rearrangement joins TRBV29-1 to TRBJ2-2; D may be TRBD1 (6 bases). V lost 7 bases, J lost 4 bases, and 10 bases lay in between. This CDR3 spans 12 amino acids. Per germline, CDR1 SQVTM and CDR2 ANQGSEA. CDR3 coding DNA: TGCAGCGGTGGACAGTTCACCGGGGAGCTGTTTTTT. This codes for CSGGQFTGELFF.

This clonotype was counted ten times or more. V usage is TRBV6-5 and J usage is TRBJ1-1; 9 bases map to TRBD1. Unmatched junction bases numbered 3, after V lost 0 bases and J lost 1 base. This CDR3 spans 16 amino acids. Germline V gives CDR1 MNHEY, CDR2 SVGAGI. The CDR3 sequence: CASSYSPGQGNTEAFF. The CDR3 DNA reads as TGTGCCAGCAGTTACTCCCCGGGACAGGGGAACACTGAAGCTTTCTTT.

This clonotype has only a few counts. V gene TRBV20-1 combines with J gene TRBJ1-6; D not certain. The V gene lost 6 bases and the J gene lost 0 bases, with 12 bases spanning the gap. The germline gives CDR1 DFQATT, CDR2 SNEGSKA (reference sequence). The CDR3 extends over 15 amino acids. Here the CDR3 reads CSAFLAGSYNSPLHF. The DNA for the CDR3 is TGCAGTGCCTTCCTTGCGGGCTCCTATAATTCACCCCTCCACTTT.

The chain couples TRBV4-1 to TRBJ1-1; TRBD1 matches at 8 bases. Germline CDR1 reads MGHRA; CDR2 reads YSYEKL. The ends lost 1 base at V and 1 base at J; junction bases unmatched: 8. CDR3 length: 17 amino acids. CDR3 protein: CASSQAYQGATNTEAFF. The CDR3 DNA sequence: TGCGCCAGCAGCCAAGCGTATCAGGGGGCCACGAACACTGAAGCTTTCTTT.

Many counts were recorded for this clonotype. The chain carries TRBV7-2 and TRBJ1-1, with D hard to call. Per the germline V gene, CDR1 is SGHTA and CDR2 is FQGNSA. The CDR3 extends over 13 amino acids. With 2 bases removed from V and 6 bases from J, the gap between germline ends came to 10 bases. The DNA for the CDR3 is TGTGCCAGCAGCTTATACGTAGGTGCTGAAGCTTTCTTT. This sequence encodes CASSLYVGAEAFF.

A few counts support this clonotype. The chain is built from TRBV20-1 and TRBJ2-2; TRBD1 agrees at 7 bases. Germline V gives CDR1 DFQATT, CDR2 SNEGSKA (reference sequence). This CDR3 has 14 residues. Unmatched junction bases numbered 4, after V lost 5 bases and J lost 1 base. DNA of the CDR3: TGCAGTGCTCGGGACAGCCAGAACACCGGGGAGCTGTTTTTT. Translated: CSARDSQNTGELFF.

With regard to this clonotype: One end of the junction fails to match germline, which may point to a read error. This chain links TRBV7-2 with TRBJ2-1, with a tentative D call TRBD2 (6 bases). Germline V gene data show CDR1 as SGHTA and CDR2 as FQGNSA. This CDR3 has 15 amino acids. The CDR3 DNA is TGTGCCAGCAGCTCCGGGGGAAGCTCCTACAATGAGGAGTTCTTC. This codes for CASSSGGSSYNEEFF.

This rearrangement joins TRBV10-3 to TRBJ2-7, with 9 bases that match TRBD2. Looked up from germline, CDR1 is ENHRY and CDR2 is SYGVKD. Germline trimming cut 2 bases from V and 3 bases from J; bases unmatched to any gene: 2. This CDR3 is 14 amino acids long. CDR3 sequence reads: CAISEGSGSYEQYF. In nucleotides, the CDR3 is TGTGCCATCAGTGAGGGTAGCGGGAGCTACGAGCAGTACTTC.